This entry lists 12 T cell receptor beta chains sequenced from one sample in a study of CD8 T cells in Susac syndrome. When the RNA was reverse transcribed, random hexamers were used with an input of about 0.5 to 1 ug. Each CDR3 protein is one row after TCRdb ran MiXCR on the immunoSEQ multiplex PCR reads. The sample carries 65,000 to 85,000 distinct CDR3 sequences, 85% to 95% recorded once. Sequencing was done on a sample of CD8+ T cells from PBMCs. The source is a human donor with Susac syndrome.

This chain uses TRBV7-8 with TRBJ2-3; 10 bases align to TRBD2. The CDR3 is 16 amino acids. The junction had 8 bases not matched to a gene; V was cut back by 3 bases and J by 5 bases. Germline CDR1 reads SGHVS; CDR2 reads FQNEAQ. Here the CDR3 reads CASSLLASGRVDTQYF. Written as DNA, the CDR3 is TGTGCCAGCAGCTTGTTAGCTAGCGGGAGAGTAGATACGCAGTATTTT. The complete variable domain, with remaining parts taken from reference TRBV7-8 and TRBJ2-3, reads GAGVSQSPRYKVAKRGQDVALRCDPISGHVSLFWYQQALGQGPEFLTYFQNEAQLDKSGLPSDRFFAERPEGSVSTLKIQRTQQEDSAVYLCASSLLASGRVDTQYFGPGTRLTVL.

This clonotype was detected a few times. The CDR3 is CASSFPGQGTSYEQYF. The CDR3 coding sequence is TGTGCCAGCAGCTTCCCGGGACAGGGGACCTCCTACGAGCAGTACTTC. V gene TRBV7-9 combines with J gene TRBJ2-7; 10 bases align to TRBD1. With 3 bases clipped from V and 0 bases from J, the junction kept 5 bases outside the gene matches. The CDR3 sequence is 16 residues long. CDR1 is SEHNR and CDR2 is FQNEAQ in the germline V gene (reference sequence).

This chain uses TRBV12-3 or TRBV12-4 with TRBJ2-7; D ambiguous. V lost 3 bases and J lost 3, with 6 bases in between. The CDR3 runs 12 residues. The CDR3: CASSFFFYEQYF. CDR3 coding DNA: TGTGCCAGCAGTTTCTTCTTCTACGAGCAGTACTTC.

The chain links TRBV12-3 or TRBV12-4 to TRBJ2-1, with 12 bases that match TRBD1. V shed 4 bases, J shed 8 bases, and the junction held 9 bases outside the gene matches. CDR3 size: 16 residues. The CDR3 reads CASSSTGTGGTYEQFF. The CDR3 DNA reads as TGTGCCAGCAGTTCAACCGGGACAGGGGGCACCTATGAGCAGTTCTTC.

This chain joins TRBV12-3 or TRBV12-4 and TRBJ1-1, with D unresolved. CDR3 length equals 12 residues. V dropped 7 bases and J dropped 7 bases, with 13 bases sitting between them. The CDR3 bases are TGTGCCAGCACGGAGGGTGCCCATGAAGCTTTCTTT. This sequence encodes CASTEGAHEAFF.

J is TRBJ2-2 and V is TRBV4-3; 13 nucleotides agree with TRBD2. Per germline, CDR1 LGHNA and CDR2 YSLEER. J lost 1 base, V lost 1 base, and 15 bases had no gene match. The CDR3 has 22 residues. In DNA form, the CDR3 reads TGCGCCAGCAGCCAAGGGTGGCTGGGGACTAGCGGGACAGACGGGAACACCGGGGAGCTGTTTTTT. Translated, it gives CASSQGWLGTSGTDGNTGELFF.

The CDR3, as DNA: TGCGCCAGCAGCCAAGTGAGCGGATACAATGAGCAGTTCTTC. It codes for CASSQVSGYNEQFF. The rearrangement links TRBV4-1 to TRBJ2-1; maybe TRBD2 (5 bases). There are 14 residues in the CDR3. Trimming shortened V by 1 base and J by 4 bases, and 8 bases separated the two germline ends. The germline V gene encodes CDR1 MGHRA and CDR2 YSYEKL.

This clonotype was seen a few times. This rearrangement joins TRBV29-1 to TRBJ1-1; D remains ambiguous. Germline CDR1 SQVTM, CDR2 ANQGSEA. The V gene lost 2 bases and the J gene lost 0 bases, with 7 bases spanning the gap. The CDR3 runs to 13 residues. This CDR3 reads CSVETRLNTEAFF. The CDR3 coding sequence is TGCAGCGTTGAAACTCGGTTGAACACTGAAGCTTTCTTT.

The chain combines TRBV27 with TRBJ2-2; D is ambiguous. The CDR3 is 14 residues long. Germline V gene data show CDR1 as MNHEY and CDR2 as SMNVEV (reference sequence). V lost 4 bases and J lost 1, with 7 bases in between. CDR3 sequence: CASSWTVNTGELFF. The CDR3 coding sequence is TGTGCCAGCAGTTGGACGGTGAACACCGGGGAGCTGTTTTTT.

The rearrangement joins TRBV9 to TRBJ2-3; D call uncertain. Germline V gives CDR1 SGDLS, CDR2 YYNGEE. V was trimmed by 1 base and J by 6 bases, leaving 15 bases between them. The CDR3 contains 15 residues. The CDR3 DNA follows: TGTGCCAGCAGCGTAAGATCGCAAAACGGGGATACGCAGTATTTT. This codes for CASSVRSQNGDTQYF. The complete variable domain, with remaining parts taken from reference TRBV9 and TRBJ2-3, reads DSGVTQTPKHLITATGQRVTLRCSPRSGDLSVYWYQQSLDQGLQFLIQYYNGEERAKGNILERFSAQQFPDLHSELNLSSLELGDSALYFCASSVRSQNGDTQYFGPGTRLTVL.

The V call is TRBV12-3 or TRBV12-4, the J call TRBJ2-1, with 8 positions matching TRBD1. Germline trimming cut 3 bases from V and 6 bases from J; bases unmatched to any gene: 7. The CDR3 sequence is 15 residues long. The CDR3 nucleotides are TGTGCCAGCAGTTTTGGGACAGGCTTTGCCAATGAGCAGTTCTTC. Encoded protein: CASSFGTGFANEQFF.

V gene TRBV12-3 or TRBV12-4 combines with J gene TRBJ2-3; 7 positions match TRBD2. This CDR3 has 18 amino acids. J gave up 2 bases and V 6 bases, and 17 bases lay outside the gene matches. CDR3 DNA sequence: TGTGCCAGCAGCCCCAAAACAGCGGGGCCCGCAAACACAGATACGCAGTATTTT. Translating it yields CASSPKTAGPANTDTQYF.